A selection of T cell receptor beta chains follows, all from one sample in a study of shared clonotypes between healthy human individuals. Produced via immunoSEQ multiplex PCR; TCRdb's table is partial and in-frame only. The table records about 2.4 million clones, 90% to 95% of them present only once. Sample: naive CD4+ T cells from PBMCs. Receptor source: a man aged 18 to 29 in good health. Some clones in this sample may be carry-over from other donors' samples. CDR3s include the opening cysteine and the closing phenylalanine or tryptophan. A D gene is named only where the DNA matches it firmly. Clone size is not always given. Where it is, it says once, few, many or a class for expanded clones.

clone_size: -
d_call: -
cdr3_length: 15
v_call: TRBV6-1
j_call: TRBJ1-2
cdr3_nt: TGTGCCAGCAGTGAAGGGTTGGGCATGAACTATGGCTACACCTTC
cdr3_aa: CASSEGLGMNYGYTF

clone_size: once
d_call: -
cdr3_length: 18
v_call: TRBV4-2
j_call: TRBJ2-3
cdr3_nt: TGTGCCAGCAGCCGCTTCAGAGTAGGGATCGGGAGTACAGATACGCAGTATTTT
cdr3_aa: CASSRFRVGIGSTDTQYF

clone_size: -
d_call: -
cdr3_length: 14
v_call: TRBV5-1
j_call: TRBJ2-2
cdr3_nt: TGCGCCAGCAGCTCGGTCCCGGGCGCCGGGGAGCTGTTTTTT
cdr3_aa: CASSSVPGAGELFF

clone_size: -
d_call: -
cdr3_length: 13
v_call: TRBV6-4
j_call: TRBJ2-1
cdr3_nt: TGTGCCAGCAGTGGGGGTTCATACAATGAGCAGTTCTTC
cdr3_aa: CASSGGSYNEQFF

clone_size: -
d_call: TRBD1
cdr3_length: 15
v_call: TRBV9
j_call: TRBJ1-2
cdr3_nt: TGTGCCAGCAGCGTAGCTACAGGGGGCCACTATGGCTACACCTTC
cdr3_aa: CASSVATGGHYGYTF

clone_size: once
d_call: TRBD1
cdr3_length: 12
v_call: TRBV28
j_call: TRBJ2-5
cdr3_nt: TGTGCCAGCAGTCTCAGGGGGGAGACCCAGTACTTC
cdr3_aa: CASSLRGETQYF

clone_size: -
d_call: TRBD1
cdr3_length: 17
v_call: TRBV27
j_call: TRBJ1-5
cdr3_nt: TGTGCCAGCAGCCGATCTGGACAGGCCTATAGCAATCAGCCCCAGCATTTT
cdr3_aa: CASSRSGQAYSNQPQHF

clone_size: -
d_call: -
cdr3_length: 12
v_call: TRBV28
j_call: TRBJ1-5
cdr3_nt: TGTGCCAGCAGCACACTCAATCAGCCCCAGCATTTT
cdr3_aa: CASSTLNQPQHF

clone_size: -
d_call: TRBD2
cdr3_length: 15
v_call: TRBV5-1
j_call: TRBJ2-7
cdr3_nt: TGCGCCAGCAGCCCGAGGAAGCGGGAGGGCACCGAGCAGTACTTC
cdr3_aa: CASSPRKREGTEQYF

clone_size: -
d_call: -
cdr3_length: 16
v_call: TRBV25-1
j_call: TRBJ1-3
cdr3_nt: TGTGCCAGCAGTGACGCCGGCCTTGGGACTTCTAACACCATATATTTT
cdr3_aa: CASSDAGLGTSNTIYF

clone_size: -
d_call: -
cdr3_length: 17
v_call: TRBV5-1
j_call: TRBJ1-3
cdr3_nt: TGCGCCAGCAGCCCCGCCGGGACGGCACCCTCTGGAAACACCATATATTTT
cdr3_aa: CASSPAGTAPSGNTIYF

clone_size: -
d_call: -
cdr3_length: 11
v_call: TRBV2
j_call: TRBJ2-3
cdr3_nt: TGTGCCAGCAGTGAACCGGATACGCAGTATTTT
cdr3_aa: CASSEPDTQYF

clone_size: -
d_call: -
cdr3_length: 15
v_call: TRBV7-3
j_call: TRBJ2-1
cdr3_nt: TGTGCCAGCAGCTTACGGCAGGGCTTAGGGAATGAGCAGTTCTTC
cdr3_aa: CASSLRQGLGNEQFF

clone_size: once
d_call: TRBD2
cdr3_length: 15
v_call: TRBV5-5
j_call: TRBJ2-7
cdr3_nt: TGTGCCAGCAGCTTCGGCGGGACTAGCGGCTACGAGCAGTACTTC
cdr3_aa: CASSFGGTSGYEQYF

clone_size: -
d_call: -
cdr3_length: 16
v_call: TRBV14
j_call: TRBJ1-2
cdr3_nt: TGTGCCAGCAGCCAAGGGCAGTGGGGGTTGTCCTATGGCTACACCTTC
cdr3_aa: CASSQGQWGLSYGYTF

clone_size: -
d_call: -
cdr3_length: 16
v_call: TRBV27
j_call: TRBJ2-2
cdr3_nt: TGTGCCAGCAGCAAACCAGGTCCCCAATACACCGGGGAGCTGTTTTTT
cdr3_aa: CASSKPGPQYTGELFF

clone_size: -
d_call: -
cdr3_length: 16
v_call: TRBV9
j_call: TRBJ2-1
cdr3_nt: TGTGCCAGCAGCGTAGGATGGTGGGGTGGGGACAATGAGCAGTTCTTC
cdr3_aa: CASSVGWWGGDNEQFF

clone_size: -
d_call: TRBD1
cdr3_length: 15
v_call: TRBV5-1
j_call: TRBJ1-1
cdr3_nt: TGCGCCAGCAGCTTGGCCCAGGGGGCGTACACTGAAGCTTTCTTT
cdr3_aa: CASSLAQGAYTEAFF

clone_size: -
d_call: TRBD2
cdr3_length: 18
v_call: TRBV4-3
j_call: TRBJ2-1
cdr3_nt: TGCGCCAGCAGCCAAGAAGCCGTCTTGAGGGGAGGGCCGTTTGAGCAGTTCTTC
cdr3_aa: CASSQEAVLRGGPFEQFF

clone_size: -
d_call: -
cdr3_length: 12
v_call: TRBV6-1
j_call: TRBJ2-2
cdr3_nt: TGTGCCAGCAGTGTAGGGACGGGGGAGCTGTTTTTT
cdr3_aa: CASSVGTGELFF

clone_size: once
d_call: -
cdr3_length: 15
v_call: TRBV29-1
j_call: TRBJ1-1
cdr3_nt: TGCAGCGTTGGTTCCGGGTGGGGAATGAACACTGAAGCTTTCTTT
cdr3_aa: CSVGSGWGMNTEAFF

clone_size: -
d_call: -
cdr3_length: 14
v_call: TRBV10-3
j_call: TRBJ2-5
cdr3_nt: TGTGCCATCAGTGAGTCGGAGGTGGGCGAGACCCAGTACTTC
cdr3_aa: CAISESEVGETQYF

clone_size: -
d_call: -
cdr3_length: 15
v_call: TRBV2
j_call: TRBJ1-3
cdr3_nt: TGTGCCAGCAGTGGGATAGGCCGCTCTGGAAACACCATATATTTT
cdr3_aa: CASSGIGRSGNTIYF

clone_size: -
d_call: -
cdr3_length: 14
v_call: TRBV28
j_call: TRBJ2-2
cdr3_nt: TGTGCCAGCCGGCAGGGCTCAGGCACCGGGGAGCTGTTTTTT
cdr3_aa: CASRQGSGTGELFF

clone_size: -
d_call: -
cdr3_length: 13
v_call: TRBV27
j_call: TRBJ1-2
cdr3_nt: TGTGCCAGCAGTTCCCTGGGGAACTATGGCTACACCTTC
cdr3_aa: CASSSLGNYGYTF

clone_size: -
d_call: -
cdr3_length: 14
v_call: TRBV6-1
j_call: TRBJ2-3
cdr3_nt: TGTGCCAGCAGTGAAGGTTGGGCATGGAATACGCAGTATTTT
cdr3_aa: CASSEGWAWNTQYF

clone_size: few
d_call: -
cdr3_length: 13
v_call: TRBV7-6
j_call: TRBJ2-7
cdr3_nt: TGTGCCAGCAGCTTAGGTTCGCCAGGCGAGCAGTACTTC
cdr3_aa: CASSLGSPGEQYF

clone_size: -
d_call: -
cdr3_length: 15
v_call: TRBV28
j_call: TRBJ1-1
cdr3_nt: TGTGCCAGCAGTTTGCCCGGGGATTCCTACACTGAAGCTTTCTTT
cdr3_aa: CASSLPGDSYTEAFF

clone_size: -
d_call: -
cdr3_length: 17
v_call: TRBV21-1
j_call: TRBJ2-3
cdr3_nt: TGTGCCAGCAGCAAACAAGGCGGGAGGGCAAGATCAGATACGCAGTATTTT
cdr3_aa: CASSKQGGRARSDTQYF

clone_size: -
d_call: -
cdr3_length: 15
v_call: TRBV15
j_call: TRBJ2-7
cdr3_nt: TGTGCCACCAGCAGAGGGGCGGGTGTATCCTACGAGCAGTACTTC
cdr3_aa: CATSRGAGVSYEQYF

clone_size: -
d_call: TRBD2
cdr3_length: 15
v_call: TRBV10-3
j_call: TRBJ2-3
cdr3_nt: TGTGCCATCAGTGAGCCTAGCGGGGGGATAGATACGCAGTATTTT
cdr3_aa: CAISEPSGGIDTQYF

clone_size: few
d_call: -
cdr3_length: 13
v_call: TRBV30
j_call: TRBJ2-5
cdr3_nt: TGTGCCTGGAGGATAGGGGGAATCGGGACCCAGTACTTC
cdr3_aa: CAWRIGGIGTQYF

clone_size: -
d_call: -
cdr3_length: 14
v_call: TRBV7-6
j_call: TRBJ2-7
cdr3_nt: TGTGCCAGCAGCTGGGGCGGGGCCGTAATTGAGCAGTACTTC
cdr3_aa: CASSWGGAVIEQYF

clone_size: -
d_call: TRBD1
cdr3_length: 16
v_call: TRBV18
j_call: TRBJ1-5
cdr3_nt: TGTGCCAGCTCGCACGGACAGGGGGGCAGTAATCAGCCCCAGCATTTT
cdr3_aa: CASSHGQGGSNQPQHF

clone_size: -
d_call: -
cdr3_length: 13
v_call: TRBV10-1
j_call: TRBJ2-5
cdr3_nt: TGCGCCAGCAGTAGAGGACCCCAAGAGACCCAGTACTTC
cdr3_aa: CASSRGPQETQYF

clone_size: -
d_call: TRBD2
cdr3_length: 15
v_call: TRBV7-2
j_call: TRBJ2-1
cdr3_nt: TGTGCCAGCAGCCCTGGACTAGCGTTTGGGAATGAGCAGTTCTTC
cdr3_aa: CASSPGLAFGNEQFF

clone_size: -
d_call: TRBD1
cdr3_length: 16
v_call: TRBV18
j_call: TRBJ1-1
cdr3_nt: TGTGCCAGCTCGCCCCTACAGGGGCCGGCGGGTACTGAAGCTTTCTTT
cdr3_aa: CASSPLQGPAGTEAFF

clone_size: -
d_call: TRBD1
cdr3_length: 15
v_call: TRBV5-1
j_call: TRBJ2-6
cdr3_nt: TGCGCCAGCAGACACAGGGGGCTAGGGGCCAACGTCCTGACTTTC
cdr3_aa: CASRHRGLGANVLTF

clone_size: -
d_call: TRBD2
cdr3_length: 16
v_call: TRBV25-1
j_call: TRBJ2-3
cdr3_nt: TGTGCCAGCAGTGAATTTGCGGGAGCAGTCGCAGATACGCAGTATTTT
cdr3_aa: CASSEFAGAVADTQYF

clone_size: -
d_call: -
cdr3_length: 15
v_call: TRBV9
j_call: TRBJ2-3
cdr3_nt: TGTGCCAGCAGCGCCCGACGGGAGAGGGGAGATACGCAGTATTTT
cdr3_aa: CASSARRERGDTQYF

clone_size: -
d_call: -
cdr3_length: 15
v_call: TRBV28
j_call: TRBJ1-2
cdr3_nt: TGTGCCAGCAGTCCCCCCCGGGCCCTCTTCTATGGCTACACCTTC
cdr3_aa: CASSPPRALFYGYTF

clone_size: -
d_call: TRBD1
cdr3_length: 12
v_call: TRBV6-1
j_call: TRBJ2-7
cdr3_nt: TGTGCCAGCTTCGGGACAGGGAGCGAGCAGTACTTC
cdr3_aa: CASFGTGSEQYF

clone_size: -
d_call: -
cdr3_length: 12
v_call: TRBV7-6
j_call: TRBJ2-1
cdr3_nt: TGTGCCAGCAGCTTGAACGGTGGTGAGCAGTTCTTC
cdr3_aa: CASSLNGGEQFF

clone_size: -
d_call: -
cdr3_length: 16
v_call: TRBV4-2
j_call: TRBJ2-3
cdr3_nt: TGTGCCAGCAGCGATAGGAGGAGCGGGCTTGCGGATACGCAGTATTTT
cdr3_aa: CASSDRRSGLADTQYF

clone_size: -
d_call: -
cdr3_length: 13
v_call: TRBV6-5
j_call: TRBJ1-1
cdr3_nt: TGTGCCAGCAGTTACCATCGGGAAGGTGGAGCTTTCTTT
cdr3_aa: CASSYHREGGAFF

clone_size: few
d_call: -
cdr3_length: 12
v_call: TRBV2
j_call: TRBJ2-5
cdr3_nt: TGTGCCAGCAGTGACTCAGGAGAGACCCAGTACTTC
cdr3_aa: CASSDSGETQYF

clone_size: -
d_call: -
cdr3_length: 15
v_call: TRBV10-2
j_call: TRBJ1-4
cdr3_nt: TGCGCCAGCAGTGAGTCCAAAGGCTGGGGGGAAAAACTGTTTTTT
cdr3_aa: CASSESKGWGEKLFF

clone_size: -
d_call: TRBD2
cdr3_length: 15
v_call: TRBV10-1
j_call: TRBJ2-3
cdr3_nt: TGCGCCAGCAGTGGGACTAGCGGGAGGACGGATACGCAGTATTTT
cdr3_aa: CASSGTSGRTDTQYF